This T cell receptor (beta chain) was observed in a study of cytomegalovirus exposure and HLA in healthy donors. The CDR3 consists of 14 residues. From germline, CDR1 is LGHNA and CDR2 YNFKEQ. V trimming: 3 bases; J trimming: 2 bases; junction bases outside the gene matches: 1. This clone was found a few times. The antigen is undetermined. Findings of the study overall: Later work found that TCR association rates differed between HLA loci; DRB1 had the most and HLA-C the fewest. Both high specificity and high sensitivity reportedly marked the classifier's diagnosis of cytomegalovirus status.

The PCR contained 60 Vbeta and 13 Jbeta primers. The assay was immunoSEQ multiplex PCR, and TCRdb's table has in-frame clones only and misses some. The table records fewer than 250,000 clones, around 83% of them present only once. Source material: PBMCs. This receptor was identified in a girl under 18 in good health and CMV-seronegative. The V gene is TRBV4-2, the J gene TRBJ1-5, with 7 bases that match TRBD1. CDR3 sequence reads: CASSHDRGNQPQHF. The CDR3 region has the DNA TGTGCCAGCAGCCACGACAGGGGCAATCAGCCCCAGCATTTT.